The sequence of this T cell receptor beta chain was determined in a study of shared clonotypes between healthy human individuals. Over several immunoSEQ plates, each subset's genomic DNA was distributed in even portions. TCRdb keeps only in-frame clones here, not all; method: immunoSEQ multiplex PCR. This table holds roughly 2,000,000 clones, around 93% found once. Study-level findings and limits: An effect of sequencing depth on clonotype sharing among donors was expected. Blood alone was sampled, and tissue repertoires likely differ.

Trimming cost V 11 bases and J 3 bases, with 20 bases left between them. CDR1 is MDHEN and CDR2 is SYDVKM in the germline V gene. The CDR3 runs 14 residues. For this clone: Its matching antigen is unknown.

Terminally differentiated effector memory CD45RA+ cells were excluded by CCR7 positive selection of CD45RO-negative cells. HIV-negative, healthy adults without recent acute infections or vaccinations were the donors. The origin of this receptor is a man in his late teens or twenties in good health. Some clones in this sample may be carry-over from other donors' samples. Sequenced input: naive CD8+ T cells from PBMCs. The chain recombines TRBV28 with TRBJ2-7; TRBD2 is a possible D gene (7 bases). The CDR3 nucleotides read TGTGCCTCAAATCCTGGGGGGGGGCTCTACGAGCAGTACTTC. It codes for CASNPGGGLYEQYF.